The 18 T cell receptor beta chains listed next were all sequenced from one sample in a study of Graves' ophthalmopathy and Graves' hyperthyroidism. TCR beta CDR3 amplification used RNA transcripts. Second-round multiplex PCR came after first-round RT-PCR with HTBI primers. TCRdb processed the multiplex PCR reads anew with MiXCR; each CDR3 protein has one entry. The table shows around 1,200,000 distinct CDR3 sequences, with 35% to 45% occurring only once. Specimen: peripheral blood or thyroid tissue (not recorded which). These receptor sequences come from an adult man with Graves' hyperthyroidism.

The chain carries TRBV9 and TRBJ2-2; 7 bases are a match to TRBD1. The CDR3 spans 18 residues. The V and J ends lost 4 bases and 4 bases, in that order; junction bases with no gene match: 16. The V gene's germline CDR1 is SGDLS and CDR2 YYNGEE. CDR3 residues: CASSPRGRQGAVTGELFF. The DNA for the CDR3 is TGTGCCAGCAGCCCCCGCGGCCGACAGGGTGCGGTCACCGGGGAGCTGTTTTTT.

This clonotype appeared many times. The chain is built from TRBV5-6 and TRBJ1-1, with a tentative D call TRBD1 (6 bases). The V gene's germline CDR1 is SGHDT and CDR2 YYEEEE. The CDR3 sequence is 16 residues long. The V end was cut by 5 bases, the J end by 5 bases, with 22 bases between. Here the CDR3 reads CASSTHLGGARTEAFF. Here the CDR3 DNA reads TGTGCCAGCAGTACCCATTTGGGGGGCGCTCGGACTGAAGCTTTCTTT.

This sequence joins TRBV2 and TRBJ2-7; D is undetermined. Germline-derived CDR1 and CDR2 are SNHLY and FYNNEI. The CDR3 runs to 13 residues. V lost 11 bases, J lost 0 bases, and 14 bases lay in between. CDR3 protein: CAQNQDTSYEQYF. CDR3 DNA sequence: TGTGCCCAAAACCAAGACACCTCCTACGAGCAGTACTTC.

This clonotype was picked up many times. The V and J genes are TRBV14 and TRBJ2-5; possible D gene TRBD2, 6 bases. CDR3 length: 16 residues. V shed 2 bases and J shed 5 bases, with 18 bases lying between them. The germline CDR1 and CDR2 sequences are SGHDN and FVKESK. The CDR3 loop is CASSQSGPSRGETQYF. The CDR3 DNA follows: TGTGCCAGCAGCCAATCCGGACCGTCACGGGGGGAGACCCAGTACTTC.

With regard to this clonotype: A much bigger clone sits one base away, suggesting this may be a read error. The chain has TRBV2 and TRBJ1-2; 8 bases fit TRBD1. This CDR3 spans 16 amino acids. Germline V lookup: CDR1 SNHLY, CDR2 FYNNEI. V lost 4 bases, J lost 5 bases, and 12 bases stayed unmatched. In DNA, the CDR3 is TGTGCCAGCAGTGGAGAGCCAGGGGGCTTTGGATATGGCTACACCTTC. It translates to CASSGEPGGFGYGYTF.

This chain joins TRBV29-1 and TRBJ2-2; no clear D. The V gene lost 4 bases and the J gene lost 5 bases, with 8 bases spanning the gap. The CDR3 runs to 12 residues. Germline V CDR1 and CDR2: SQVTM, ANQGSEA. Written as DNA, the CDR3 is TGCAGCGTTGGATGGATTACCGGGGAGCTGTTTTTT. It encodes CSVGWITGELFF.

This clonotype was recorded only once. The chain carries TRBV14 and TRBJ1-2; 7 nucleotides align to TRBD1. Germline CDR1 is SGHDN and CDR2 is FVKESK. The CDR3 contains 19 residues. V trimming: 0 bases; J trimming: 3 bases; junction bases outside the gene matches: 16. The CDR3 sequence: CASSQDRGRNSPSHYGYTF. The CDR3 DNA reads TGTGCCAGCAGCCAAGACAGGGGGAGGAATTCACCCAGCCACTATGGCTACACCTTC.

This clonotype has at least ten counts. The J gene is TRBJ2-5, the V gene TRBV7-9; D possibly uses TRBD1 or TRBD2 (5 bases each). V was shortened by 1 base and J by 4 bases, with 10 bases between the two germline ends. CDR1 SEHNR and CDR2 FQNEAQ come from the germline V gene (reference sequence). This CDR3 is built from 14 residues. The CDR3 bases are TGTGCCAGCAGCTTAGAAGGGGAGCGAGAGACCCAGTACTTC. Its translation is CASSLEGERETQYF.

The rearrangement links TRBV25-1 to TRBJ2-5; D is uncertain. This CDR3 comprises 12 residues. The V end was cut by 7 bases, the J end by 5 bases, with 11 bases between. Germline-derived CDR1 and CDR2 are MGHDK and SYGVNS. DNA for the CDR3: TGTGCCAGCAAGGGCCTAGGGGAGACCCAGTACTTC. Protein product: CASKGLGETQYF.

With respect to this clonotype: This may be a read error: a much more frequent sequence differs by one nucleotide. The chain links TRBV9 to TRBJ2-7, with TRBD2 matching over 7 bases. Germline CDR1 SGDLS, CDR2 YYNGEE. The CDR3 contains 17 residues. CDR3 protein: CANSVGAAGDYTYEQYF. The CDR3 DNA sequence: TGTGCCAACAGCGTAGGGGCGGCGGGGGATTATACCTACGAGCAGTACTTC.

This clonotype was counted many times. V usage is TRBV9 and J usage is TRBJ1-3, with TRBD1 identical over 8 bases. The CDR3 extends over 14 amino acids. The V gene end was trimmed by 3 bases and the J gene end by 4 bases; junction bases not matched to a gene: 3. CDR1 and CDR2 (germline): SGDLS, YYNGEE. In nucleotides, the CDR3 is TGTGCCAGCAGCGCAGGGGGCGCAGGAAACACCATATATTTT. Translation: CASSAGGAGNTIYF.

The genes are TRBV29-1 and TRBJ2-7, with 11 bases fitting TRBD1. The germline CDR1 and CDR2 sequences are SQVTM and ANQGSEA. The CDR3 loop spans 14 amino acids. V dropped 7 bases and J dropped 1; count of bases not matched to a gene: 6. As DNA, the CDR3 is TGCAGCGCCGCGGACAGGGGGCCGTCCTACGAGCAGTACTTC. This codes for CSAADRGPSYEQYF.

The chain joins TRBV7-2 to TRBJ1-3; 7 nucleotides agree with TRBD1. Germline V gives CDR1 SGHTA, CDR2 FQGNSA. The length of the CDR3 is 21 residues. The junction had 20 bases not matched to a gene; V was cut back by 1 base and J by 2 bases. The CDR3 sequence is CASSLVLKGATSWTTGNTIYF. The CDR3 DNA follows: TGTGCCAGCAGCTTAGTACTTAAGGGGGCGACTTCTTGGACAACTGGAAACACCATATATTTT.

The CDR3 loop is CASSFSTLTGDYGYTF. The CDR3 nucleotides are TGTGCCAGCAGTTTTTCCACGCTGACAGGCGACTATGGCTACACCTTC. V is TRBV28 and J is TRBJ1-2, with D tentatively TRBD1 (6 bases). The V end lost 3 bases, the J end lost 3 bases, and 17 bases lay between the germline ends. From germline, CDR1 is MDHEN and CDR2 SYDVKM. The CDR3 spans 16 residues.

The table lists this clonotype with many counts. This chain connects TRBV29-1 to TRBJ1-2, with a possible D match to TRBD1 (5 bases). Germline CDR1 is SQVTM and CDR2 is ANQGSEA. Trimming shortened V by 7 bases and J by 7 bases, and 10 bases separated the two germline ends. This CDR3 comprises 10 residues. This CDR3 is CSAEGSGYTF. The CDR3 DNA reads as TGCAGCGCCGAGGGGAGTGGCTACACCTTC.

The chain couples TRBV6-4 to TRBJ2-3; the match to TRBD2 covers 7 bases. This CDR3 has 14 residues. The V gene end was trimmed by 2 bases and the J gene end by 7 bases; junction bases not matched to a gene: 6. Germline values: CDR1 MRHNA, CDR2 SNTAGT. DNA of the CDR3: TGTGCCAGCAGTGACGGGGGGGAATCCAATACGCAGTATTTT. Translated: CASSDGGESNTQYF.

The DNA for the CDR3 is TGTGCCAGCAGCGCACGGACAGGGGAGGTTGGCACTGAAGCTTTCTTT. Translating gives CASSARTGEVGTEAFF. V is TRBV2 and J is TRBJ1-1, with TRBD1 matching 9 bases. V trimming: 6 bases; J trimming: 4 bases; junction bases outside the gene matches: 12. In germline, CDR1 is SNHLY, CDR2 FYNNEI. CDR3 length: 16 residues.

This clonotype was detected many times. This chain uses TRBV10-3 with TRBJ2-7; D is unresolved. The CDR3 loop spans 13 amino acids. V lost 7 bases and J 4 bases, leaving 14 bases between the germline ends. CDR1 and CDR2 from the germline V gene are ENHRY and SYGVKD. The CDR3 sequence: CAIKRRESYEQYF. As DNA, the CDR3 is TGTGCCATCAAGAGGCGAGAATCGTACGAGCAGTACTTC.